One and the same sample provided the 10 T cell receptor beta chains below, sequenced in a study of shared clonotypes between healthy human individuals. Clones were sequenced by immunoSEQ multiplex PCR, and TCRdb holds only the in-frame ones, with some missing. In the table there are some 1,400,000 clones, approximately 96% of which are singletons. The specimen sequenced was naive CD4+ T cells sorted from blood. Subset of the sample: CD45RA+ positively selected. The receptors come from a man aged 25-45 years in good health.

V gene TRBV5-1 combines with J gene TRBJ2-3, with TRBD1 identical over 10 bases. The CDR3 has 16 residues. The V segment lost 0 bases and the J segment 5 bases; nucleotides outside the gene matches: 6. CDR1 and CDR2 from the germline V gene are SGHRS and YFSETQ. The CDR3 loop reads CASSLAGTGAGDTQYF. DNA of the CDR3: TGCGCCAGCAGCTTGGCCGGGACAGGGGCTGGAGATACGCAGTATTTT. The whole variable domain, remainder taken from reference TRBV5-1 and TRBJ2-3, is KAGVTQTPRYLIKTRGQQVTLSCSPISGHRSVSWYQQTPGQGLQFLFEYFSETQRNKGNFPGRFSGRQFSNSRSEMNVSTLELGDSALYLCASSLAGTGAGDTQYFGPGTRLTVL.

The V call is TRBV18, the J call TRBJ1-2; D not resolved. The V gene's germline CDR1 is KGHSH and CDR2 LQKENI. The CDR3 is 13 amino acids. V lost 0 bases, J lost 4 bases, and 6 bases lay in between. In DNA, the CDR3 is TGTGCCAGCTCACCACCTGGTCTCTATGGCTACACCTTC. Its translation: CASSPPGLYGYTF.

Here the CDR3 DNA reads TGTGCCAGCAGTTTATTAGGGGCCACCTACGAGCAGTACTTC. The encoded protein is CASSLLGATYEQYF. V and J are TRBV28 and TRBJ2-7, with TRBD1 as a possible D gene (5 bases). The length of the CDR3 is 14 residues. Germline values: CDR1 MDHEN, CDR2 SYDVKM. The V gene lost 1 base and the J gene lost 2 bases, with 9 bases spanning the gap.

This chain joins TRBV6-5 and TRBJ2-7; 7 bases agree with TRBD2. The trim removed 6 bases at V and 6 bases at J, leaving 8 bases unmatched. CDR1 is MNHEY, CDR2 SVGAGI, per germline. This CDR3 is built from 13 residues. The CDR3 sequence: CASRLGGSPEQYF. CDR3 nucleotides: TGTGCCAGCAGGTTGGGCGGGAGTCCCGAGCAGTACTTC.

The chain combines TRBV18 with TRBJ1-5; D is ambiguous. The CDR3 length is 13 residues. CDR1 is KGHSH, CDR2 LQKENI, per germline. V was pared by 8 bases and J by 5 bases, with 13 bases between. The CDR3 protein is CASLRSLDQPQHF. The CDR3 coding sequence is TGTGCCAGCCTGAGGTCTTTAGATCAGCCCCAGCATTTT.

V gene TRBV5-1 combines with J gene TRBJ1-1; TRBD1 is a possible D gene (6 bases). Trimming shortened V by 4 bases and J by 0 bases, and 16 bases separated the two germline ends. Germline CDR1 is SGHRS and CDR2 is YFSETQ. This CDR3 region has 16 residues. The CDR3 DNA follows: TGCGCCAGCAGCCGCGGGGGCCCCGGGGTGAACACTGAAGCTTTCTTT. Its translation is CASSRGGPGVNTEAFF. Supplemented by reference TRBV5-1 and TRBJ1-1, the full variable domain reads KAGVTQTPRYLIKTRGQQVTLSCSPISGHRSVSWYQQTPGQGLQFLFEYFSETQRNKGNFPGRFSGRQFSNSRSEMNVSTLELGDSALYLCASSRGGPGVNTEAFFGQGTRLTVV.

The chain links TRBV14 to TRBJ1-1, with D possibly matching TRBD1 (6 bases). Trimming took 3 bases from V and 3 from J, leaving 8 bases between them. The CDR3 consists of 13 residues. The germline V gene has CDR1 SGHDN and CDR2 FVKESK. CDR3 nucleotides: TGTGCCAGCAGCCAGGGACACTACACTGAAGCTTTCTTT. Translating it yields CASSQGHYTEAFF. Full variable domain (missing parts from reference TRBV14 and TRBJ1-1): EAGVTQFPSHSVIEKGQTVTLRCDPISGHDNLYWYRRVMGKEIKFLLHFVKESKQDESGMPNNRFLAERTGGTYSTLKVQPAELEDSGVYFCASSQGHYTEAFFGQGTRLTVV.

The chain carries TRBV19 and TRBJ2-2; weak D call: TRBD2 (6 bases). This CDR3 comprises 16 residues. Between the trimmed V and J ends, which lost 1 base and 7 bases, there was a span of 16 bases. Germline V gene lookup returns CDR1 LNHDA and CDR2 SQIVND (reference sequence). The DNA of the CDR3 is TGTGCCAGTAGTATAGTGGAGCGGGCGTTGGGCGGGGAGCTGTTTTTT. Amino acid sequence: CASSIVERALGGELFF.

V usage is TRBV19 and J usage is TRBJ2-7; D may be TRBD2 (6 bases). Deletions cut 6 bases from V and 3 bases from J, with 15 bases between. Germline loops: CDR1 LNHDA, CDR2 SQIVND (reference sequence). The length of the CDR3 is 14 residues. The CDR3, as DNA: TGTGCCAGTAGGCATTTAGCGGAGGGCTACGAGCAGTACTTC. Residues: CASRHLAEGYEQYF.

The V gene is TRBV28, the J gene TRBJ1-2; D not certain. CDR1 is MDHEN, CDR2 SYDVKM, per germline. The CDR3 extends over 16 amino acids. Trimming removed 5 bases from V and 8 bases from J, with 24 bases in between. CDR3 bases: TGTGCCAGCAGTCCCCCCAGGCCTCCCCTACTCGGAGGCTACACCTTC. This gives the protein CASSPPRPPLLGGYTF.